Below, 26 T cell receptor beta chains from the same sample are listed, as sequenced in a study of response to subunit inactivated influenza vaccine. Using its own MiXCR run on the RT-PCR reads, TCRdb lists one record per CDR3 protein. In the table there are 450,000 to 500,000 distinct CDR3 sequences, over 9.5% of which are singletons. The sample consisted of PBMCs from blood, taken 45 days after vaccination. These receptors were obtained from a man between 45 and 60 years old who received an inactivated influenza vaccine.

V gene TRBV20-1 combines with J gene TRBJ2-7; 12 nucleotides line up with TRBD1. Germline CDR1 DFQATT, CDR2 SNEGSKA (reference sequence). The CDR3 sequence is 15 residues long. V lost 5 bases to trimming and J lost 5 bases; unmatched junction nucleotides: 10. CDR3 nucleotides: TGCAGTGCTTGGCCTCCCGGGACAGGGGGCAACGAGCAGTACTTC. Protein product: CSAWPPGTGGNEQYF.

This clonotype was observed at least ten times. The V call is TRBV3-1, the J call TRBJ2-3; 8 bases fit TRBD2. This CDR3 is built from 15 residues. Germline-derived CDR1 and CDR2 are LGHDT and YNNKEL (reference sequence). The V segment lost 7 bases and the J segment 4 bases; nucleotides outside the gene matches: 10. Here the CDR3 reads CASTGAGEAADTQYF. CDR3 sequence (DNA): TGTGCCAGCACCGGAGCGGGAGAAGCGGCAGATACGCAGTATTTT.

The chain employs TRBV4-1 and TRBJ1-1, with D possibly matching TRBD1 (5 bases). The germline V gene has CDR1 MGHRA and CDR2 YSYEKL. Trimming took 4 bases from V and 1 from J, leaving 13 bases between them. This CDR3 comprises 15 residues. CDR3 nucleotides: TGCGCCAGCAGCCTAGGCGGGGCGCCGAACACTGAAGCTTTCTTT. Protein product: CASSLGGAPNTEAFF.

V is TRBV10-3 and J is TRBJ2-3; D is possibly TRBD2 (5 bases). The CDR3 contains 15 residues. Trimming removed 5 bases from V and 4 bases from J, with 16 bases in between. CDR1 and CDR2 (germline): ENHRY, SYGVKD. The CDR3 sequence is CAISSDSPSPDTQYF. CDR3 coding DNA: TGTGCCATCAGTTCGGACTCCCCAAGCCCAGATACGCAGTATTTT.

This clonotype was picked up a small number of times. This chain joins TRBV6-1 and TRBJ1-4; the D is unclear. Germline V gene lookup returns CDR1 MNHNS and CDR2 SASEGT. Trimming pared 6 bases from V and 0 bases from J, leaving 17 bases between. The CDR3 covers 17 residues. CDR3 nucleotide sequence: TGTGCCAGCAGCGAATCAATTGGAAGGGCAACTAATGAAAAACTGTTTTTT. Translation gives CASSESIGRATNEKLFF.

In its sample, this clonotype was seen a few times. The CDR3 DNA sequence: TGTGCCAGCACCCAGGAAGATAACTATGGCTACACCTTC. Translation: CASTQEDNYGYTF. The chain couples TRBV7-9 to TRBJ1-2; D is ambiguous. This CDR3 is built from 13 residues. Germline CDR1 SEHNR, CDR2 FQNEAQ (reference sequence). Trimming left V 7 bases short and J 1 base short, with 10 bases between.

This chain uses TRBV9 with TRBJ1-1; possibly TRBD1 for D (6 bases). Germline-derived CDR1 and CDR2 are SGDLS and YYNGEE. The CDR3 is 17 residues long. V was trimmed by 2 bases and J by 8 bases, leaving 25 bases between them. DNA for the CDR3: TGTGCCAGCAGCGTCGGTAACCTAGGGGGGGCAGGCCTAGAAGCTTTCTTT. The encoded protein is CASSVGNLGGAGLEAFF.

This clonotype came up a few times. This sequence joins TRBV27 and TRBJ2-1; 13 bases map to TRBD2. The germline V gene encodes CDR1 MNHEY and CDR2 SMNVEV (reference sequence). With V trimmed by 3 bases and J by 2 bases, 10 bases remained unmatched. The CDR3 totals 19 residues. CDR3 sequence reads: CASSFGLAGDSPTYNEQFF. In DNA, the CDR3 is TGTGCCAGCAGTTTCGGACTAGCGGGAGACAGCCCGACCTACAATGAGCAGTTCTTC.

This clonotype was detected only a few times. This chain links TRBV15 with TRBJ1-1; possible D gene TRBD1, 5 bases. The germline CDR1 and CDR2 sequences are LNHNV and YYDKDF (reference sequence). Deletions cut 5 bases from V and 1 base from J, with 8 bases between. CDR3 length: 13 amino acids. For the CDR3, the DNA is TGTGCCACCAGCGAGCAGGGGAACACTGAAGCTTTCTTT. Translation gives CATSEQGNTEAFF. Filled out from reference TRBV15 and TRBJ1-1, the complete variable domain reads DAMVIQNPRYQVTQFGKPVTLSCSQTLNHNVMYWYQQKSSQAPKLLFHYYDKDFNNEADTPDNFQSRRPNTSFCFLDIRSPGLGDTAMYLCATSEQGNTEAFFGQGTRLTVV.

The chain employs TRBV11-2 and TRBJ2-2; D ambiguous. The CDR3 loop spans 17 amino acids. The germline CDR1 and CDR2 sequences are SGHAT and FQNNGV. V lost 7 bases and J 0 bases, leaving 18 bases between the germline ends. The CDR3 nucleotides read TGTGCCAGCACCCGCCCGCAGCTCATCGCGAACACCGGGGAGCTGTTTTTT. It encodes CASTRPQLIANTGELFF.

This clonotype was counted a few times. V usage is TRBV11-2 and J usage is TRBJ2-3; D is unresolved. Germline V gene sequence: CDR1 SGHAT, CDR2 FQNNGV. The V gene lost 0 bases and the J gene lost 2 bases, with 9 bases spanning the gap. This CDR3 contains 15 residues. CDR3 amino acids: CASSLEGRITDTQYF. DNA for the CDR3: TGTGCCAGCAGCTTAGAAGGACGGATCACAGATACGCAGTATTTT.

The CDR3 sequence: CSASLRDRGLSGAQYF. In DNA, the CDR3 is TGCAGTGCTAGCCTCCGGGACAGGGGTCTTTCCGGTGCGCAGTATTTT. This chain joins TRBV20-1 and TRBJ2-3; TRBD1 matches 10 bases. The CDR3 totals 16 residues. Unmatched junction bases numbered 16, after V lost 3 bases and J lost 10 bases. CDR1 and CDR2 from the germline V gene are DFQATT and SNEGSKA (reference sequence).

This clonotype was detected only a few times. The chain recombines TRBV20-1 with TRBJ1-3; 9 bases map to TRBD1. V lost 2 bases and J lost 2; bases outside the gene matches: 1. Germline V gene sequence: CDR1 DFQATT, CDR2 SNEGSKA (reference sequence). CDR3 length: 14 residues. The CDR3 region has the DNA TGCAGTGCTAGAAGACAGGGGGCTGGAAACACCATATATTTT. This encodes CSARRQGAGNTIYF.

V is TRBV11-1 and J is TRBJ2-3; unclear D gene. The V end lost 1 base, the J end lost 3 bases, and 11 bases lay between the germline ends. CDR3 size: 15 residues. The germline CDR1 and CDR2 sequences are SGHAT and FQDESV (reference sequence). The CDR3: CASSLGQVQTDTQYF. The DNA of the CDR3 is TGTGCCAGCAGCTTAGGGCAGGTTCAGACAGATACGCAGTATTTT.

There are many counts of this clonotype. The chain combines TRBV5-5 with TRBJ2-1, with TRBD2 as a possible D gene (6 bases). CDR1 and CDR2 (germline): SGHKS, YYEKEE (reference sequence). CDR3 length equals 14 residues. Trimming took 4 bases from V and 6 from J, leaving 14 bases between them. The CDR3 DNA sequence: TGTGCCAGCAGCCAGCCGGCGGGGCGCAATGAGCAGTTCTTC. Amino acids: CASSQPAGRNEQFF.

This clonotype was counted at least ten times. The rearrangement uses TRBV20-1 and TRBJ1-4; 8 bases match TRBD1. The length of the CDR3 is 15 residues. With V trimmed by 6 bases and J by 1 base, 7 bases remained unmatched. The germline gives CDR1 DFQATT, CDR2 SNEGSKA (reference sequence). The CDR3 DNA reads as TGCAGTGCCCCCGACAGGGGTAGAACTAATGAAAAACTGTTTTTT. This encodes CSAPDRGRTNEKLFF.

The chain uses TRBV7-9 and TRBJ2-7, with 8 bases aligning to TRBD2. The V gene's germline CDR1 is SEHNR and CDR2 FQNEAQ (reference sequence). This CDR3 contains 16 residues. The junction had 11 bases not matched to a gene; V was cut back by 5 bases and J by 2 bases. This CDR3 reads CASSPPTSGITYEQYF. The CDR3 nucleotides are TGTGCCAGCAGCCCTCCTACTAGCGGAATCACCTACGAGCAGTACTTC.

J is TRBJ2-7 and V is TRBV20-1; D is unclear. V gave up 1 base and J gave up 0 bases, with 7 bases separating them. The CDR3 has 13 amino acids. Germline CDR1 DFQATT, CDR2 SNEGSKA (reference sequence). The CDR3 DNA sequence: TGCAGTGCTAGAGGGCTAGTCTCCTACGAGCAGTACTTC. Amino acids: CSARGLVSYEQYF.

This clonotype was counted many times. This chain joins TRBV12-3 or TRBV12-4 and TRBJ2-5, with TRBD1 matching 7 bases. The CDR3 is made up of 14 amino acids. Trimming took 1 base from V and 4 from J; bases not matched to a gene: 3. CDR3 residues: CASSLGGGLETQYF. CDR3 bases: TGTGCCAGCAGTTTAGGAGGGGGCTTAGAGACCCAGTACTTC.

This clonotype occurred a few times. V is TRBV5-1 and J is TRBJ2-3; D uncertain. Germline CDR1 SGHRS, CDR2 YFSETQ. This CDR3 is built from 16 residues. The V end lost 4 bases, the J end lost 0 bases, and 15 bases lay between the germline ends. CDR3 nucleotide sequence: TGCGCCAGCAGCCGGAGTGGCCGACCTAGCACAGATACGCAGTATTTT. This sequence encodes CASSRSGRPSTDTQYF.

Only a few counts were recorded for this clonotype. The V call is TRBV6-5, the J call TRBJ2-2; D is possibly TRBD1 (6 bases). CDR1 is MNHEY and CDR2 is SVGAGI in the germline V gene. Trimming pared 5 bases from V and 2 bases from J, leaving 9 bases between. This CDR3 has 14 amino acids. The CDR3 loop is CASSHRVNTGELFF. CDR3 nucleotide sequence: TGTGCCAGCAGTCACAGGGTAAACACCGGGGAGCTGTTTTTT.

Only a few counts were recorded for this clonotype. The rearrangement links TRBV5-6 to TRBJ2-1; 8 nucleotides align to TRBD1. The CDR3 length is 15 residues. J was trimmed by 1 base and V by 3 bases; bases with no gene match: 3. CDR1 is SGHDT, CDR2 YYEEEE, per germline. CDR3 coding DNA: TGTGCCAGCAGCTGGACAGGGAGATCCTACAATGAGCAGTTCTTC. This gives the protein CASSWTGRSYNEQFF.

The V and J genes are TRBV4-1 and TRBJ2-3; TRBD1 agrees at 12 bases. Trimming took 4 bases from V and 4 from J; bases not matched to a gene: 6. Looked up from germline, CDR1 is MGHRA and CDR2 is YSYEKL. There are 16 residues in the CDR3. This CDR3 is CASSPGQGASADTQYF. CDR3 coding DNA: TGCGCCAGCAGCCCGGGACAGGGGGCGTCCGCAGATACGCAGTATTTT.

In this sample, this clonotype turned up many times. The chain recombines TRBV9 with TRBJ2-6; 10 bases align to TRBD1. With 4 bases clipped from V and 2 bases from J, the junction kept 6 bases outside the gene matches. Looked up from germline, CDR1 is SGDLS and CDR2 is YYNGEE. There are 17 residues in the CDR3. The CDR3 sequence is CASSMGQGIAGANVLTF. DNA for the CDR3: TGTGCCAGCAGCATGGGACAGGGGATTGCTGGGGCCAACGTCCTGACTTTC. The complete variable domain, with remaining parts taken from reference TRBV9 and TRBJ2-6, reads DSGVTQTPKHLITATGQRVTLRCSPRSGDLSVYWYQQSLDQGLQFLIQYYNGEERAKGNILERFSAQQFPDLHSELNLSSLELGDSALYFCASSMGQGIAGANVLTFGAGSRLTVL.

J is TRBJ2-1 and V is TRBV6-2 or TRBV6-3; a weak D match, TRBD1 (6 bases). Germline V CDR1 and CDR2: MNHEY, SVGEGT. This CDR3 has 18 residues. The ends were cut back, 6 bases at V and 0 bases at J, with 21 bases in the middle. CDR3 nucleotide sequence: TGTGCCAGCAGCACCATACTTCCGACGGACAGCTCCTACAATGAGCAGTTCTTC. It is translated as CASSTILPTDSSYNEQFF.

This clonotype has a count of ten or more. The CDR3 nucleotides read TGTGCCAGCAGCTTCAGACCCAGGACAGATACGCAGTATTTT. Translated: CASSFRPRTDTQYF. The rearrangement links TRBV7-9 to TRBJ2-3, with D hard to call. Germline values: CDR1 SEHNR, CDR2 FQNEAQ (reference sequence). This CDR3 has 14 amino acids. V lost 3 bases to trimming and J lost 3 bases, with 10 bases between them.